This TCR beta chain originates from a study of radiotherapy plus CTLA-4 blockade in lung cancer. CTLA-4 blockade using ipilimumab, together with focal radiation, was received by patients with chemo-refractory metastatic non-small-cell lung cancer. Sequencing used immunoSEQ multiplex PCR; TCRdb keeps in-frame clones, though not all of them. Here the sample spans 60,000 to 65,000 clones, about 72% being singletons. The CDR3 sequence is 14 residues long. CDR1 LNHNV and CDR2 YYDKDF come from the germline V gene (reference sequence). The germline V and J ends were trimmed by 2 bases and 3 bases, with 7 bases remaining between them.

This material consisted of peripheral blood, taken from a patient treated with radiotherapy plus ipilimumab. V and J are TRBV15 and TRBJ2-2; D might be TRBD2 (5 bases). The sequence was collected from a human donor with non-small cell lung cancer who had a complete response to radiotherapy plus ipilimumab. CDR3 residues: CATSRSGDTGELFF. Written as DNA, the CDR3 is TGTGCCACCAGCAGATCCGGGGACACCGGGGAGCTGTTTTTT.